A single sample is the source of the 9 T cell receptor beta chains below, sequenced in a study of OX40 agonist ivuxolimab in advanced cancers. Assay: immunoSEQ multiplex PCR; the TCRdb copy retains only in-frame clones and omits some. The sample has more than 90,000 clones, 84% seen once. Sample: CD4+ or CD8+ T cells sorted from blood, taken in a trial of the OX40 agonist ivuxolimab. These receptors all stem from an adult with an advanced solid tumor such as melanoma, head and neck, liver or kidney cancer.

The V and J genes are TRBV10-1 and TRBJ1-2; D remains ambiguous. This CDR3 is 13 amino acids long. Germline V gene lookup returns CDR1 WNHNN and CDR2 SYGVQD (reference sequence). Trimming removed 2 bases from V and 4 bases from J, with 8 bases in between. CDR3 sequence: CASSEKDSYGYTF. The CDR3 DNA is TGCGCCAGCAGTGAGAAGGATAGCTATGGCTACACCTTC.

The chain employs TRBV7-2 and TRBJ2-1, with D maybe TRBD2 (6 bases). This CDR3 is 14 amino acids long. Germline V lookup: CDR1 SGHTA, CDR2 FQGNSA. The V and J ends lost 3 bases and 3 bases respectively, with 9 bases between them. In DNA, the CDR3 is TGTGCCAGCAGCTTGGGGGGTCTCTACAATGAGCAGTTCTTC. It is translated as CASSLGGLYNEQFF.

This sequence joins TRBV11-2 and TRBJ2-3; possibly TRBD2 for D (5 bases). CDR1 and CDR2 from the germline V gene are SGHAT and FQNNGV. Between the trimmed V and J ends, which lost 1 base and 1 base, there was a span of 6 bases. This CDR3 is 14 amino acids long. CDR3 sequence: CASSLGRGTDTQYF. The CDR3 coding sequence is TGTGCCAGCAGCTTAGGGCGGGGCACAGATACGCAGTATTTT.

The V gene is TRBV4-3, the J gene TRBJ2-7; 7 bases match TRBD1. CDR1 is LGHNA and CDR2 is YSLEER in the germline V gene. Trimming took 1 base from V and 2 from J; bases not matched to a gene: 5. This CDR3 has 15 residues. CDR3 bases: TGCGCCAGCAGCCAAGCTGAGACAGGGCCCTACGAGCAGTACTTC. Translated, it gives CASSQAETGPYEQYF.

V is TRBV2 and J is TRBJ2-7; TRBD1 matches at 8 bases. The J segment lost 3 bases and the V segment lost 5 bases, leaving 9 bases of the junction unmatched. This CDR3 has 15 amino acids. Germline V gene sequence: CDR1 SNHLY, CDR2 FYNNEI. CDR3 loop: CASSTDRALDYEQYF. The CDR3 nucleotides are TGTGCCAGCAGTACGGACAGGGCCTTAGACTACGAGCAGTACTTC.

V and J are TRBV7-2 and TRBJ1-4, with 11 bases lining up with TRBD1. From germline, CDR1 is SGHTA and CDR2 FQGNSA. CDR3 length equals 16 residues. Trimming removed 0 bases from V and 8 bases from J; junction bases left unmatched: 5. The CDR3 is CASSLARTGGKEKLFF. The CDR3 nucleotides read TGTGCCAGCAGCTTAGCGAGGACAGGGGGCAAGGAAAAACTGTTTTTT. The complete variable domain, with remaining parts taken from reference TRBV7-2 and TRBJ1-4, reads GAGVSQSPSNKVTEKGKDVELRCDPISGHTALYWYRQSLGQGLEFLIYFQGNSAPDKSGLPSDRFSAERTGGSVSTLTIQRTQQEDSAVYLCASSLARTGGKEKLFFGSGTQLSVL.

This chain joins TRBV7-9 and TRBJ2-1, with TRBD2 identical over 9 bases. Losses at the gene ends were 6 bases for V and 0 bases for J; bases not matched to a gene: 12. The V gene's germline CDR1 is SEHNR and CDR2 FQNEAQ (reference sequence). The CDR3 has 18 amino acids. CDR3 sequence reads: CASSGLAGTRSSYNEQFF. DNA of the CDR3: TGTGCCAGCAGTGGGCTAGCGGGAACCAGGAGCTCCTACAATGAGCAGTTCTTC.

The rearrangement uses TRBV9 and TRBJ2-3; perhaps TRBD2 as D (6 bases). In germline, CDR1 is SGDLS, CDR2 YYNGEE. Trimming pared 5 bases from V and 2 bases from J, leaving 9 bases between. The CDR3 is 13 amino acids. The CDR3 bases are TGTGCCAGCAGTGGGGGGTACACAGATACGCAGTATTTT. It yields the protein CASSGGYTDTQYF.

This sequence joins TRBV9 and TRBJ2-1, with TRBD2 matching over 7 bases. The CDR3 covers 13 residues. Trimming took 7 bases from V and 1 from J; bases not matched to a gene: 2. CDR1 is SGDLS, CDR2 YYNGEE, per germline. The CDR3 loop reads CASSSGSYNEQFF. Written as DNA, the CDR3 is TGTGCCAGCTCTAGCGGATCCTACAATGAGCAGTTCTTC. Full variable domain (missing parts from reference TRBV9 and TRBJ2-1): DSGVTQTPKHLITATGQRVTLRCSPRSGDLSVYWYQQSLDQGLQFLIQYYNGEERAKGNILERFSAQQFPDLHSELNLSSLELGDSALYFCASSSGSYNEQFFGPGTRLTVL.